This T cell receptor (beta chain) was found in a study of blood T cell repertoires in COVID-19. Study-level background: T cells, B-cell-depleted T cells, or PBMCs supplied cDNA or gDNA.

Methods used by the authors: Amplification of reference gene primers provided the estimated nucleated cell counts. Libraries were prepared by immunoSEQ multiplex PCR; TCRdb keeps only in-frame clonotypes and omits some of them. D and trimming come from the DNA, and the V and J calls and clone size come from that table. Of about 220,000 clones listed, roughly 81% are singletons. Germline V gives CDR1 SGHAT, CDR2 FQNNGV. V was trimmed by 2 bases and J by 6 bases, leaving 26 bases between them. The CDR3 extends over 18 amino acids. V is TRBV11-2 and J is TRBJ2-7; weak D call: TRBD1 (5 bases). The sequence was obtained from a man aged 50-60 years who had recovered from COVID-19. The sample was peripheral blood. CDR3 loop: CASSLKPMTATLPSEQYF. CDR3 sequence (DNA): TGTGCCAGCAGCTTAAAACCGATGACAGCGACCCTTCCTTCCGAGCAGTACTTC.